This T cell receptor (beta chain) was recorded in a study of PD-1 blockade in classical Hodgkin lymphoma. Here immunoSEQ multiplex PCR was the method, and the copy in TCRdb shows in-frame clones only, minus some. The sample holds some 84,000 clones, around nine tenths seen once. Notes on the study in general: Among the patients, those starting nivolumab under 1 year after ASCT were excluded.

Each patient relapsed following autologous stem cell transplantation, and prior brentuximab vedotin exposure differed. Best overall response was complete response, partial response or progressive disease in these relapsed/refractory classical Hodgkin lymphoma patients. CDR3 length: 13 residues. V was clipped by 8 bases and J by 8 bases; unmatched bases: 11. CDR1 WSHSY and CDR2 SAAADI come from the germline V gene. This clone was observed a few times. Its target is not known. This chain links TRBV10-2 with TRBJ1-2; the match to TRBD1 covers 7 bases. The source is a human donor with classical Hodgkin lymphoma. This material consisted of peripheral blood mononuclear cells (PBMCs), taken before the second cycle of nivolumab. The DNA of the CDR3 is TGCGCCAGCCAGACAGGGCGGGAGGGAGGCTACACCTTC. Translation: CASQTGREGGYTF.